Included here is one TCR beta chain sequence, with context. This sample was included in a study of T cell responses to AZD1222 COVID-19 vaccine. The V end was cut by 3 bases, the J end by 10 bases, with 10 bases between. This CDR3 contains 12 residues. The germline V gene has CDR1 LNHDA and CDR2 SQIVND (reference sequence). The table came from immunoSEQ multiplex PCR; TCRdb's copy has only in-frame clones and leaves some out. The sample includes approximately 74,000 clones, roughly 90% of them seen just once. The sample in question was peripheral blood, obtained on day 0 of AZD1222 vaccination. The V and J genes are TRBV19 and TRBJ2-1; D not certain. This TCR derives from an adult in good health. Written as DNA, the CDR3 is TGTGCCAGTAGTATTGTTAGCCAAGAGCAGTTCTTC. This translates into CASSIVSQEQFF.